This T cell receptor (beta chain) was profiled in a study of T cells in localized non-small cell lung cancer. The germline gives CDR1 SGDLS, CDR2 YYNGEE. The CDR3 totals 16 residues. V shed 4 bases and J 0 bases; nucleotides not matched to a gene: 6. Neighboring lung without atypia was obtained no less than 2 cm from the tumor margin. With respect to this clone: Its antigen is not known.

Study-level findings and limits: There were a median about 53 of the top 100 tumor clones appearing in adjacent lung. Uninvolved adjacent lung showed the highest T cell clonality, exceeding tumor. Heterogeneity remains possible, as sequencing covered one tumor region only.

Using immunoSEQ multiplex PCR, the repertoire was profiled, and TCRdb retains in-frame clones only, with some absent. The table shows 950 or so clones, with around 24% occurring only once. Sequenced here: normal lung tissue next to the tumor, sampled before any cancer treatment. The V and J genes are TRBV9 and TRBJ1-4; 7 positions match TRBD1. This sequence was found in a woman aged 35 to 75 with stage III lung adenocarcinoma. The CDR3 region has the DNA TGTGCCAGCAGCTCCGGACAGGTTGCAACTAATGAAAAACTGTTTTTT. Its translation is CASSSGQVATNEKLFF.